Reported below is one TCR beta chain. This sample was taken from a study of CD8 T cells in Susac syndrome. CD8+ and CD4+ T cells taken from blood had their TCR beta sequenced. Negative isolation yielded CD8+ and CD4+ T cells; FACS enriched TEMRA cells. Random-hexamer reverse transcription was applied to about 0.45 to 1 ug RNA. TCRdb reprocessed the immunoSEQ multiplex PCR reads with MiXCR, giving one entry per CDR3 protein. The sample shows about 77,000 distinct CDR3 sequences, 90% to 95% of them seen only once. The specimen sequenced was CD4+ T cells from PBMCs. This clonotype originated in a human donor with Susac syndrome.

CDR3 residues: CASSFGRGQETQYF. CDR3 bases: TGTGCCAGCAGTTTCGGCAGGGGGCAGGAGACCCAGTACTTC. V gene TRBV28 combines with J gene TRBJ2-5; 8 bases are a match to TRBD1. V shed 3 bases and J 5 bases; nucleotides not matched to a gene: 5. The CDR3 extends over 14 amino acids. Germline V CDR1 and CDR2: MDHEN, SYDVKM.